This T cell receptor beta chain appears in the sequencing data of a study of human T cells and chemical hapten exposure. This clonotype turned up a few times. TCRdb recomputed calls from the RACE reads with MiXCR, one row per CDR3 protein. The repertoire has roughly 260,000 distinct CDR3 sequences, 8.6% of them found once; the top ten carry over 2%. Time point of the sample: pre-sensitization, week 0. Treatment described: therapeutic diphenylcyclopropenone sensitization with weekly scalp DPC. The sequencing here drew on whole blood, taken in connection with sensitization to the hapten diphenylcyclopropenone (DPC). This clonotype originated in a middle-aged woman with alopecia areata. Some clones in this sample may be carry-over from other donors' samples.

The CDR3 bases are TGCAGTGCTCCAAGCCCCCGGGGGGCCGAGACCCAGTACTTC. This translates into CSAPSPRGAETQYF. The rearrangement uses TRBV20-1 and TRBJ2-5; D possibly corresponds to TRBD2 (7 bases). The CDR3 spans 14 residues. V was cut by 5 bases and J by 5 bases, with 18 bases left in between. Looked up from germline, CDR1 is DFQATT and CDR2 is SNEGSKA (reference sequence).